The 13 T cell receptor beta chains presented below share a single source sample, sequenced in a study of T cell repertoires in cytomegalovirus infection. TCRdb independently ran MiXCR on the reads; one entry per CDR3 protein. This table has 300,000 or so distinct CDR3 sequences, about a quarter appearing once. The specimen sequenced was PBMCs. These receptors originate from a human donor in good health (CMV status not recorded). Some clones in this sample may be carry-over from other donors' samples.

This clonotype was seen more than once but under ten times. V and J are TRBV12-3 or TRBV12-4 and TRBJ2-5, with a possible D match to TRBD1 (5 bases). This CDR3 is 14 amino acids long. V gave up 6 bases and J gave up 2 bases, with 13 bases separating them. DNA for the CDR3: TGTGCCAGCAGCCTGACGACAGTTCAAGAGACCCAGTACTTC. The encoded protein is CASSLTTVQETQYF.

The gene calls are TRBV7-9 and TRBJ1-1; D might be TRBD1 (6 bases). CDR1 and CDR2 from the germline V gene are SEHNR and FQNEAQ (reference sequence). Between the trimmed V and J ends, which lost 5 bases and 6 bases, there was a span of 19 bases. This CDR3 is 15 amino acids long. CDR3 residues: CASSPTRGRWAEAFF. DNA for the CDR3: TGTGCCAGCAGCCCCACCCGGGGGCGCTGGGCTGAAGCTTTCTTT.

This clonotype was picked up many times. CDR3 sequence: CASSTDTAGTRAFF. The DNA of the CDR3 is TGTGCCAGCAGCACGGACACGGCCGGCACTCGGGCTTTCTTT. J is TRBJ1-1 and V is TRBV7-6; tentatively, D is TRBD1 (5 bases). Germline CDR1 is SGHVS and CDR2 is FNYEAQ. CDR3 length: 14 residues. V gave up 5 bases and J gave up 11 bases, with 21 bases separating them.

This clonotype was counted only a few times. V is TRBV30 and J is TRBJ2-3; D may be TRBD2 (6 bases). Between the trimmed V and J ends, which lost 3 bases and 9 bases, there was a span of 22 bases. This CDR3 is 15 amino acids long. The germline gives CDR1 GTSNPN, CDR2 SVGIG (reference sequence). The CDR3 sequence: CAWSPRSGIGVTQYF. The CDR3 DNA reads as TGTGCCTGGAGCCCCCGTAGCGGAATCGGTGTAACGCAGTATTTT.

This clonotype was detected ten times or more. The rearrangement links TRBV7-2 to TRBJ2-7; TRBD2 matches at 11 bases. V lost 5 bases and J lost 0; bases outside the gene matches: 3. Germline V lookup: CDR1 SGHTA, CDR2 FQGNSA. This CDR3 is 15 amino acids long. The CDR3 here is CASSVTSGSSYEQYF. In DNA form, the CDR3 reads TGTGCCAGCAGCGTCACTAGCGGGAGCTCCTACGAGCAGTACTTC.

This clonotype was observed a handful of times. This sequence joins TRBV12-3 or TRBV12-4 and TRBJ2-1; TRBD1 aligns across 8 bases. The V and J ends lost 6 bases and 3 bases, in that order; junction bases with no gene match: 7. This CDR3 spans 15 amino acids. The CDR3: CASRVDRAGYNEQFF. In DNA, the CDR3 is TGTGCCAGCAGGGTGGACAGGGCGGGCTACAATGAGCAGTTCTTC.

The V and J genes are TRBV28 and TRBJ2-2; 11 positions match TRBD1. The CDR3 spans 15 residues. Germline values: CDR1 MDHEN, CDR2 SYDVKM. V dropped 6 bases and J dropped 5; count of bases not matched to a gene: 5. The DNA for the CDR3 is TGTGCCAGCAGAAGGACAGGGGGCCGTACCGGGGAGCTGTTTTTT. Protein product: CASRRTGGRTGELFF.

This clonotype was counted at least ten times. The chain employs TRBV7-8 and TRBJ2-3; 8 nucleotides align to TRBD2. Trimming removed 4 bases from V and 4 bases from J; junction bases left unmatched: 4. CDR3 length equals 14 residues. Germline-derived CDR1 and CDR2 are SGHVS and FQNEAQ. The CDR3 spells CASSSSGLADTQYF. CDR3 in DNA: TGTGCCAGCAGCTCCTCGGGACTAGCAGATACGCAGTATTTT.

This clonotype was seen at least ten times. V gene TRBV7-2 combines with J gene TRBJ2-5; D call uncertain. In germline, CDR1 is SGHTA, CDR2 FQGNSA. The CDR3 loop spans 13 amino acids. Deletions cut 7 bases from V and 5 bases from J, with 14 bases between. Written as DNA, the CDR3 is TGTGCCAGCACCGGAGTCGGCGGCGAGACCCAGTACTTC. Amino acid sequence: CASTGVGGETQYF.

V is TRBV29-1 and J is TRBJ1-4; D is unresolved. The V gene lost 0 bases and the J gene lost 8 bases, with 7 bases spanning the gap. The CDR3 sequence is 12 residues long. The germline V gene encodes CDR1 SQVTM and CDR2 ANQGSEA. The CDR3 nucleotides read TGCAGCGTTGAAGAAGGACGGGAAAAACTGTTTTTT. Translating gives CSVEEGREKLFF. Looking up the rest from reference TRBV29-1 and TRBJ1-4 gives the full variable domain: SAVISQKPSRDICQRGTSLTIQCQVDSQVTMMFWYRQQPGQSLTLIATANQGSEATYESGFVIDKFPISRPNLTFSTLTVSNMSPEDSSIYLCSVEEGREKLFFGSGTQLSVL.

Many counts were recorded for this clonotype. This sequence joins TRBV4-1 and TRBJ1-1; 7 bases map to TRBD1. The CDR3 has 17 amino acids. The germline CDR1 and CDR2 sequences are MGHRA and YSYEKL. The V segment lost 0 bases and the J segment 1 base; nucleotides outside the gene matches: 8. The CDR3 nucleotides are TGCGCCAGCAGCCAAGAAATAACAGGGGCGTCGAACACTGAAGCTTTCTTT. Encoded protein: CASSQEITGASNTEAFF.

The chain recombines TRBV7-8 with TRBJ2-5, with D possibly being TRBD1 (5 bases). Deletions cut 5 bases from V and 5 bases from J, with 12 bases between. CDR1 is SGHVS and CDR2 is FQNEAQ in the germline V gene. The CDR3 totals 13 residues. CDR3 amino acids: CASSPPRAETQYF. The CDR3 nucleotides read TGTGCCAGCAGCCCTCCCAGGGCGGAGACCCAGTACTTC.

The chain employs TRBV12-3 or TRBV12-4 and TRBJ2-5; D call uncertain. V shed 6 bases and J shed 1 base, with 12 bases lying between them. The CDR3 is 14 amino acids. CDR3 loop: CASRTSATQETQYF. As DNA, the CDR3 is TGTGCCAGCAGGACTTCGGCCACCCAAGAGACCCAGTACTTC.